Listed below are T cell receptor beta chains from one sample, sequenced in a study of OX40 agonist ivuxolimab in advanced cancers. Clones were read by immunoSEQ multiplex PCR, and TCRdb kept only the in-frame ones, dropping some. Here the sample spans 20,000 to 30,000 clones, almost 80% being singletons. The input for sequencing was CD4+ or CD8+ T cells sorted from blood, taken in a trial of the OX40 agonist ivuxolimab. The receptors derive from an adult with an advanced solid tumor such as melanoma, head and neck, liver or kidney cancer. Both conserved end residues are part of each CDR3. D genes are given only for firm matches. For some rows the clone size is stated as once, few or many, or as a class when expanded; others skip it.

len,d_gene,j_gene,v_gene,abundance,CDR3nt,CDR3aa
14,NA,TRBJ1-5,TRBV2,medium-sized,TGTGCCAGCAGTGAAGGGCAGGTCAATCAGCCCCAGCATTTT,CASSEGQVNQPQHF
19,TRBD1,TRBJ2-7,TRBV19,NA,TGTGCCAGTAGTACTAGACCCCCACTAGACAGGGCCCTATCCTACGAGCAGTACTTC,CASSTRPPLDRALSYEQYF
15,NA,TRBJ1-2,TRBV2,NA,TGTGCCAGCAGTATAGAGGGGGGAGCTAACTATGGCTACACCTTC,CASSIEGGANYGYTF
14,TRBD1,TRBJ1-4,TRBV28,NA,TGTGCCAGCAGTTCACCAACAGGGGAGGAAAAACTGTTTTTT,CASSSPTGEEKLFF
16,TRBD1,TRBJ2-7,TRBV7-9,NA,TGTGCCAGCAGACCTCCGGGACAGGGAATCGCCTACGAGCAGTACTTC,CASRPPGQGIAYEQYF
13,NA,TRBJ2-1,TRBV2,NA,TGTGCCAGCAGTGCAGCAGGATCCTATGAGCAGTTCTTC,CASSAAGSYEQFF
13,NA,TRBJ1-2,TRBV28,NA,TGTGCCAGCCTAGGTGGTGGTAGTACTGGCTACACCTTC,CASLGGGSTGYTF
16,TRBD1,TRBJ1-1,TRBV19,NA,TGTGCCAGTAGCCCCGGGACAGGGGCCCTGAACACTGAAGCTTTCTTT,CASSPGTGALNTEAFF
15,TRBD1,TRBJ2-2,TRBV18,NA,TGTGCCAGCTCACCCGGACAGGGTAGCACCGGGGAGCTGTTTTTT,CASSPGQGSTGELFF
16,TRBD1,TRBJ2-2,TRBV6-1,once,TGTGCCAGCAGTGACCCTCGACAGGGCGGAACCGGGGAGCTGTTTTTT,CASSDPRQGGTGELFF
16,TRBD1,TRBJ2-7,TRBV7-6,NA,TGTGCCAGCAGCTTAGCATATTCAGGACAGGGTTACGAGCAGTACTTC,CASSLAYSGQGYEQYF
16,NA,TRBJ2-7,TRBV6-5,NA,TGTGCCAGCAGTTACGGATGGGGAGCAAGCTCCTACGAGCAGTACTTC,CASSYGWGASSYEQYF
15,NA,TRBJ2-1,TRBV7-7,NA,TGTGCCAGCAGCCGGGGCCCAGGCTCCTACAATGAGCAGTTCTTC,CASSRGPGSYNEQFF
11,NA,TRBJ2-7,TRBV5-1,NA,TGCGCCAGCAGCTCACAGTACGAGCAGTACTTC,CASSSQYEQYF
18,TRBD1,TRBJ1-4,TRBV11-2,NA,TGTGCCAGCAGCTTAGTTCCGACAGGGGGCGCGGTACTCGAAAAACTGTTTTTT,CASSLVPTGGAVLEKLFF
16,NA,TRBJ2-7,TRBV4-1,NA,TGCGCCAGCAGCCAATGGGGGCGGCAGGCCACAGGGGAGCAGTACTTC,CASSQWGRQATGEQYF